A single T cell receptor (beta chain) is shown here with its context. The sample comes from a study of blood T cell repertoires in COVID-19. Across the study: The study drew acute and convalescent COVID-19 samples from the United States, Italy and Spain.

Trimming at V came to 4 bases and at J to 6 bases, leaving 2 bases not matched to a gene. The CDR3 covers 13 residues. Germline V gene sequence: CDR1 MNHEY, CDR2 SMNVEV (reference sequence). Measured with immunoSEQ multiplex PCR; TCRdb has only the in-frame clones, and not every one. The sample consists of approximately 190,000 clones, roughly 80% of them appearing once. The source is a woman in her 30s with acute or convalescent COVID-19. The J gene is TRBJ1-1, the V gene TRBV27; 10 nucleotides agree with TRBD1. Material for sequencing was peripheral blood. The CDR3 spells CASSYGTGAEAFF. The DNA for the CDR3 is TGTGCCAGCAGTTACGGGACAGGGGCTGAAGCTTTCTTT.